One T cell receptor (beta chain) is described in this entry. Its target is unknown. Healthy people donating bone marrow made up the donors. This record comes from a study of cytomegalovirus exposure and HLA in healthy donors. With 60 Vbeta and 13 Jbeta primers, the PCR was carried out. Some clones are missing from TCRdb's copy, which holds only in-frame ones; the method was immunoSEQ multiplex PCR. The table includes tens of thousands of clones, 70% to 85% detected once. Study-wide results and limits: The authors confirmed in vitro that three CMV-associated chains were specific for CMV antigens.

The germline CDR1 and CDR2 sequences are KGHSH and LQKENI. This CDR3 has 16 amino acids. Trimming took 6 bases from V and 2 from J; bases not matched to a gene: 13. This sequence originates from a man in his late teens or twenties in good health and CMV-seronegative. The chain is built from TRBV18 and TRBJ2-7; 7 bases line up with TRBD1. The sequenced material came from PBMCs. The CDR3 is CASSQKTGDAPYEQYF. CDR3 DNA sequence: TGTGCCAGCTCGCAAAAAACAGGGGACGCACCCTACGAGCAGTACTTC.